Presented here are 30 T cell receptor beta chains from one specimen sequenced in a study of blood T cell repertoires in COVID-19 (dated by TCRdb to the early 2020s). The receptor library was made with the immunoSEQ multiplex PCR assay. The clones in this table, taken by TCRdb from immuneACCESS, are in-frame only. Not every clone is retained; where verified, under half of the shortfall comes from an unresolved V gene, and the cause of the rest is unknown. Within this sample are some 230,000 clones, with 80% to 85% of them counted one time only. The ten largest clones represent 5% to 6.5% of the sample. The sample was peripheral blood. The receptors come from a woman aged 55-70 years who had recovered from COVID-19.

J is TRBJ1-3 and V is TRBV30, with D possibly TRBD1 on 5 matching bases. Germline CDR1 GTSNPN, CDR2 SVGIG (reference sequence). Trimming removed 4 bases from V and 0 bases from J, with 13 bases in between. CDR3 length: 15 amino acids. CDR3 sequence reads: CAWNLQAFSGNTIYF. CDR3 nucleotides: TGTGCCTGGAACTTACAGGCTTTCTCTGGAAACACCATATATTTT.

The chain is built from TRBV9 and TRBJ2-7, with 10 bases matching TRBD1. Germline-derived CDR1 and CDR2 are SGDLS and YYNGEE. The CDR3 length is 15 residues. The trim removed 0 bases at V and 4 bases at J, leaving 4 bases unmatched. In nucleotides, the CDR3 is TGTGCCAGCAGCGTAGGACAGGGGGCGCCGTACGAGCAGTACTTC. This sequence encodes CASSVGQGAPYEQYF. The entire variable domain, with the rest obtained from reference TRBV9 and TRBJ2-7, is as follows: DSGVTQTPKHLITATGQRVTLRCSPRSGDLSVYWYQQSLDQGLQFLIQYYNGEERAKGNILERFSAQQFPDLHSELNLSSLELGDSALYFCASSVGQGAPYEQYFGPGTRLTVT.

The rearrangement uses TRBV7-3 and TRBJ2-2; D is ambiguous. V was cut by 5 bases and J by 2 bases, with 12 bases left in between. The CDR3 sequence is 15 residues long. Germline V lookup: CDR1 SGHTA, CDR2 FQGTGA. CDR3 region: CASSLNSVNTGELFF. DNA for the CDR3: TGTGCCAGCAGCCTAAACTCGGTTAACACCGGGGAGCTGTTTTTT.

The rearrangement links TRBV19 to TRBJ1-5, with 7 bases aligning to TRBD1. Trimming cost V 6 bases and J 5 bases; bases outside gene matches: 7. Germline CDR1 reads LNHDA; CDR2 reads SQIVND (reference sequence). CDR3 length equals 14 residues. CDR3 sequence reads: CASSTLQGDQPQHF. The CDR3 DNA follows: TGTGCCAGTAGCACACTGCAGGGGGATCAGCCCCAGCATTTT.

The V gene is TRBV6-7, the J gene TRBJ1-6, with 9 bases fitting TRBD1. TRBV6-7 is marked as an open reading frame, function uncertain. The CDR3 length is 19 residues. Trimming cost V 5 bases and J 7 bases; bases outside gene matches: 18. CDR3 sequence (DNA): TGTGCCAGCAGTATCTTTCCGGGACAGGGCTTTGGAAGGAATTCACCCCTCCACTTT. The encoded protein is CASSIFPGQGFGRNSPLHF.

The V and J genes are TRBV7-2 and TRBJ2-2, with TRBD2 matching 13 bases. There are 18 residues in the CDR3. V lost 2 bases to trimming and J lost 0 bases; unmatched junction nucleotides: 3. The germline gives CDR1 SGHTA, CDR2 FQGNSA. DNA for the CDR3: TGTGCCAGCAGCTTATTCGGACTAGCGGGGGCGAACACCGGGGAGCTGTTTTTT. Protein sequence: CASSLFGLAGANTGELFF.

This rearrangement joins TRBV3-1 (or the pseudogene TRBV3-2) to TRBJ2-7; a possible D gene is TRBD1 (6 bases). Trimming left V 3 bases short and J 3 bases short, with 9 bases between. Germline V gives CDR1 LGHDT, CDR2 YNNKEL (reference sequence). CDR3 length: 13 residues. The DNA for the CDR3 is TGTGCCAGCAGCCACGAAGGGGGCTACGAGCAGTACTTC. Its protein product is CASSHEGGYEQYF.

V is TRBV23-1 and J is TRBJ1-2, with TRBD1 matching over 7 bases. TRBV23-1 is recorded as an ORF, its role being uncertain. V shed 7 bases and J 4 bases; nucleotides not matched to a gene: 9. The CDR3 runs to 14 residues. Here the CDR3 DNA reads TGCGCCAGCACCACCCTGGGACAGTTCTATGGCTACACCTTC. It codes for CASTTLGQFYGYTF.

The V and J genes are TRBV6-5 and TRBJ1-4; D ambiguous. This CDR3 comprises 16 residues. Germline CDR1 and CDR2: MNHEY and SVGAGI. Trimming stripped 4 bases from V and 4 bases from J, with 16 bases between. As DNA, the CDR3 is TGTGCCAGCAGTTCCCGAGGAGGGATCAATAATGAAAAACTGTTTTTT. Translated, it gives CASSSRGGINNEKLFF.

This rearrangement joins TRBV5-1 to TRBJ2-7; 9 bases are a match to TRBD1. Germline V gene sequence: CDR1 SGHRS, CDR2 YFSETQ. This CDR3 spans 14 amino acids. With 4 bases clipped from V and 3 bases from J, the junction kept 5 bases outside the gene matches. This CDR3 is CASSRGQGSYEQYF. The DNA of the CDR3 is TGCGCCAGCAGCAGGGGACAGGGTAGCTACGAGCAGTACTTC.

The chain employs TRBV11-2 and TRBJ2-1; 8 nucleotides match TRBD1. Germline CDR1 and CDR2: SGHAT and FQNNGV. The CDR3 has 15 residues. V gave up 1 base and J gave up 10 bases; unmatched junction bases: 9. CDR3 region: CASSLVQGAFWEQFF. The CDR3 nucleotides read TGTGCCAGCAGCTTAGTTCAGGGGGCGTTTTGGGAGCAGTTCTTC.

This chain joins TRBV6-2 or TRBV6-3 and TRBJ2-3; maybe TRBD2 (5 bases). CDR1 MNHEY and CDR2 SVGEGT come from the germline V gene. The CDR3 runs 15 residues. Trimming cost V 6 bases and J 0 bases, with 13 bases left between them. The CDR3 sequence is CASSSRTYSTDTQYF. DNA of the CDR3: TGTGCCAGCAGCTCCCGGACTTATAGCACAGATACGCAGTATTTT.

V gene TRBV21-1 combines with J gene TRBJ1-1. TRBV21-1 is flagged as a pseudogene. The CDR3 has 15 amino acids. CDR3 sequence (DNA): TGTGCCAGCAGCAAAGGGGAGGGACGGAGCACTGAAGCTTTCTTT. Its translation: CASSKGEGRSTEAFF.

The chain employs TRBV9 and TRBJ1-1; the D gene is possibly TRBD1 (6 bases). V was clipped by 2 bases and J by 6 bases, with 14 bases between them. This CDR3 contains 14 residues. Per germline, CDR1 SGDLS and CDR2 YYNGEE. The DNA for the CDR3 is TGTGCCAGCAGCGTGGAGATTGGGGGCCCTGAAGCTTTCTTT. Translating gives CASSVEIGGPEAFF.

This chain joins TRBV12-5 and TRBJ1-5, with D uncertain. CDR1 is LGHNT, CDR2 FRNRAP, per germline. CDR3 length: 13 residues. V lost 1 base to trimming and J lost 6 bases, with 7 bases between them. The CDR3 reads CASGLDLSQPQHF. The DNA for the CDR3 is TGTGCTAGTGGTTTGGATCTGAGTCAGCCCCAGCATTTT.

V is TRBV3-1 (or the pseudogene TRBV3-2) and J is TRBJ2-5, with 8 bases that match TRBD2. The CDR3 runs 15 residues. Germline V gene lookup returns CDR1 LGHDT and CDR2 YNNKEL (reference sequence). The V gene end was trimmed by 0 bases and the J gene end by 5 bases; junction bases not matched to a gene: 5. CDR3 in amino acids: CASSQDISGGETQYF. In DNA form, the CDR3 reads TGTGCCAGCAGCCAAGATATCAGCGGGGGCGAGACCCAGTACTTC.

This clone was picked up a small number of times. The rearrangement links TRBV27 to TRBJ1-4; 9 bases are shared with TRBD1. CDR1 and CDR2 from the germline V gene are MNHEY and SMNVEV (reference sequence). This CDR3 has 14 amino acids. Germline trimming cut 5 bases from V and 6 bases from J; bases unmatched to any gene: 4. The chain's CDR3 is CASSQDRGDEKLFF. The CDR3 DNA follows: TGTGCCAGCAGTCAGGACAGGGGAGATGAAAAACTGTTTTTT.

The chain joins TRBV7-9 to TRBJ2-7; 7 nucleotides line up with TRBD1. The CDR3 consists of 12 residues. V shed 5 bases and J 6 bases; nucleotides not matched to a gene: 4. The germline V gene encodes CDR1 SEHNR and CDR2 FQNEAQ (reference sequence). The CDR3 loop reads CASSLYRGEQYF. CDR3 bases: TGTGCCAGCAGCCTTTACAGGGGCGAGCAGTACTTC.

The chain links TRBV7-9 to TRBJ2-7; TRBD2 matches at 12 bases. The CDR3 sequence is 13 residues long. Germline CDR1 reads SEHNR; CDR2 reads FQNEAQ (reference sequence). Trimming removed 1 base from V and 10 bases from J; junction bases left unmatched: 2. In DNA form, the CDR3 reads TGTGCCAGCAGCTTAGGACTAGCGGGAGAACAGTACTTC. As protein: CASSLGLAGEQYF.

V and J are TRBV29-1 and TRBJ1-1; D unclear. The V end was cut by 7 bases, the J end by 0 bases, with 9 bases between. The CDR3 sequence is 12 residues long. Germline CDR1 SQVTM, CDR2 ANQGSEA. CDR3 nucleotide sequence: TGCAGCGGGGAGAGGATGAACACTGAAGCTTTCTTT. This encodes CSGERMNTEAFF. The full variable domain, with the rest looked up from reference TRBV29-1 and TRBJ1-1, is SAVISQKPSRDICQRGTSLTIQCQVDSQVTMMFWYRQQPGQSLTLIATANQGSEATYESGFVIDKFPISRPNLTFSTLTVSNMSPEDSSIYLCSGERMNTEAFFGQGTRLTVV.

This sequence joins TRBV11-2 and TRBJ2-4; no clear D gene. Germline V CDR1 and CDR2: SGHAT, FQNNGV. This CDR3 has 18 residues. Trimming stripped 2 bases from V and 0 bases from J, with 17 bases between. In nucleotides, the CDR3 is TGTGCCAGCAGCTTAATATCTGGGCTCTGGATAGCCAAAAACATTCAGTACTTC. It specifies CASSLISGLWIAKNIQYF.

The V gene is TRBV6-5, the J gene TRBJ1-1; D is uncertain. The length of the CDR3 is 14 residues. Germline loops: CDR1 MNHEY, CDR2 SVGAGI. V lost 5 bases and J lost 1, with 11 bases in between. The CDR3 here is CASSLQRGNTEAFF. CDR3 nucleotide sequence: TGTGCCAGCAGTCTCCAAAGAGGGAACACTGAAGCTTTCTTT.

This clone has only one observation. The CDR3 bases are TGCAGTGCCAACAGGGGGTATGGCTACACCTTC. Translated: CSANRGYGYTF. J is TRBJ1-2 and V is TRBV20-1; 8 bases are shared with TRBD1. Germline CDR1 is DFQATT and CDR2 is SNEGSKA (reference sequence). J gave up 5 bases and V 6 bases, and 2 bases lay outside the gene matches. This CDR3 contains 11 residues.

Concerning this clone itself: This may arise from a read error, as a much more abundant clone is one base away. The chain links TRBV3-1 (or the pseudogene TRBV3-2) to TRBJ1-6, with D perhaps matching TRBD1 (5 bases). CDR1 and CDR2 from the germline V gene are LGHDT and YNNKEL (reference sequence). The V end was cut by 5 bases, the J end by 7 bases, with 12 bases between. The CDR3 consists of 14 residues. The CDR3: CASSWDWGNSPLHF. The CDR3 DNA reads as TGTGCCAGCAGCTGGGACTGGGGGAATTCACCCCTCCACTTT.

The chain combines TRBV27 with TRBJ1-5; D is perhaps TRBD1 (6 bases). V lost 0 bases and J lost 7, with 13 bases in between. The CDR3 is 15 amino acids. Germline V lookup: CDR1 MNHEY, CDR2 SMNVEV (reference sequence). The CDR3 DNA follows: TGTGCCAGCAGTTTATCGAGGGGGGGCGACCAGCCCCAGCATTTT. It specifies CASSLSRGGDQPQHF.

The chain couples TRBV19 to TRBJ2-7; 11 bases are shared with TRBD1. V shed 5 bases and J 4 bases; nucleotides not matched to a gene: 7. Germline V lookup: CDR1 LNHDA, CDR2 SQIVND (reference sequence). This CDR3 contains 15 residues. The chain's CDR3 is CASSARGQGAYEQYF. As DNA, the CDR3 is TGTGCCAGTAGTGCCCGAGGACAGGGGGCTTACGAGCAGTACTTC.

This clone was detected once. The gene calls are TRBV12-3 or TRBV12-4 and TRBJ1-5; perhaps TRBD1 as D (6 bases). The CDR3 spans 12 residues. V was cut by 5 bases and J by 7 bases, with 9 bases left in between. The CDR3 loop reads CASSAGEQPQHF. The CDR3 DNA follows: TGTGCCAGCAGTGCAGGGGAACAGCCCCAGCATTTT.

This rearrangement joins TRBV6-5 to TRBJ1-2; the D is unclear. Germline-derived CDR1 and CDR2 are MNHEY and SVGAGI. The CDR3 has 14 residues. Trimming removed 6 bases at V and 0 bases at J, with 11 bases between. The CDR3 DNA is TGTGCCAGCAGGGTGAGGGCTACTAACTATGGCTACACCTTC. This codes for CASRVRATNYGYTF.

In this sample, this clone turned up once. The CDR3 loop is CASRPRQGSYEQYF. CDR3 DNA: TGTGCCAGCAGACCCCGACAGGGTAGCTACGAGCAGTACTTC. The chain links TRBV28 to TRBJ2-7, with TRBD1 identical over 7 bases. J lost 3 bases, V lost 6 bases, and 8 bases had no gene match. The CDR3 runs to 14 residues. Germline V lookup: CDR1 MDHEN, CDR2 SYDVKM.

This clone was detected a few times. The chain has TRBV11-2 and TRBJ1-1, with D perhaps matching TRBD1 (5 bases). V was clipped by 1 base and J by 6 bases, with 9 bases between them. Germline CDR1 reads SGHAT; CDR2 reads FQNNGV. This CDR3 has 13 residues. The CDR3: CASSLAGVAEAFF. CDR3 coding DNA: TGTGCCAGCAGCTTAGCGGGGGTGGCTGAAGCTTTCTTT.